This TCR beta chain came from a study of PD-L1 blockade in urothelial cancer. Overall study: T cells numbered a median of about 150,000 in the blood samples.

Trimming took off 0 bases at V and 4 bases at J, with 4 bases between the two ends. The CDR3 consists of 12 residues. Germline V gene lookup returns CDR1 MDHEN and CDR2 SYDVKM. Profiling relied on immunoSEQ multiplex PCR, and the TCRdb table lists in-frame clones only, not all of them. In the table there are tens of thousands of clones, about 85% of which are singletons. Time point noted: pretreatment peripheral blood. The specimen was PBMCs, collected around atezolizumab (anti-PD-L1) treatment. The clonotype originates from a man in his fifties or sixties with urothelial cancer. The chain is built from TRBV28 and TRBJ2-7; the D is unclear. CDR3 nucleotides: TGTGCCAGCAGTTTATGGCGTTACGAGCAGTACTTC. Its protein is CASSLWRYEQYF.